The present entry profiles one T cell receptor (beta chain) with its context. The clone's antigen remains unknown. Base quality data are lacking; no much larger clone is found one base away. The CDR3 sequence holds 14 residues, the cysteine and phenylalanine included. Only CDR3 DNA is held: 42 bases, read in frame from base 1. The germline V gene yields ENHRY for CDR1 and SYGVKD for CDR2. Compared with germline, V lacks 5 bases and J lacks 5 bases; bases without a gene match: 1. The data were taken from a study of cytomegalovirus exposure and HLA in healthy donors (TCRdb year 2017). Regarding the research as a whole: According to a later analysis, one platform produced both the roughly 110 validation repertoires and the 670 or so repertoires of the first cohort. The study was designed to test whether signatures of past pathogen exposure could be identified by cataloging public T cell receptors. In addition to the first cohort of 500 to 850 subjects, a separate validation cohort of 120 different subjects was used. The study combined high-throughput TCR immunosequencing, statistical association of individual TCRs with disease status, and machine learning to predict cytomegalovirus infection status.

General findings and caveats noted by the study authors: The classifier was reported to diagnose cytomegalovirus status with high specificity and sensitivity in both the original and validation cohorts. Most TCR sequences were seen in very few donors, while some public TCRs were found in many individuals. According to the authors, the approach could potentially be generalized to other disease states and immunological phenotypes. In the study, approximately 150 TCR beta chains were listed as associated with cytomegalovirus. Subsequent analysis determined that TCRs grouped into clusters in the first cohort also showed a tendency toward co-occurrence across the approximately 120 validation repertoires, and roughly 94% of cluster scores exceeded 0. A later analysis lacked HLA typing for the validation cohort, so it scored co-occurrence in that cohort across all 120 or so repertoires. In vitro tests confirmed that a few of the cytomegalovirus-associated TCR beta chains recognize cytomegalovirus antigens.

The donors were included in the validation cohort of 90 to 150 subjects, a group kept apart from the 666-subject first cohort. The library was built by means of the immunoSEQ multiplex PCR assay. The authors processed their data as follows. To diagnose cytomegalovirus status from the catalog of TCR beta chain sequences, a statistical classification framework was built. TCRdb took over this immuneACCESS table, retaining in-frame rearrangements with V and J assigned. Such tables are incomplete; in checked studies, under half of the missing clones stem from an unresolved V gene, and the remainder is unexplained. From that table come the V and J calls and clone size; the DNA was used to work out D and trimming. The sample table records 160,000 or so clones; 88% of these occur just once. Clones ranked in the top ten supply around 3% of the sample.

The sequenced material came from PBMCs. The chain is encoded by TRBV10-3 joined to TRBJ1-6; TRBD1 lines up with 9 middle nucleotides. The clonotype was recovered from a man between 18 and 35 years old in good health and CMV-seronegative. CDR3 loop: CAISTGGNNSPLHF. The base sequence is TGTGCCATCAGTACAGGGGGCAATAATTCACCCCTCCACTTT.